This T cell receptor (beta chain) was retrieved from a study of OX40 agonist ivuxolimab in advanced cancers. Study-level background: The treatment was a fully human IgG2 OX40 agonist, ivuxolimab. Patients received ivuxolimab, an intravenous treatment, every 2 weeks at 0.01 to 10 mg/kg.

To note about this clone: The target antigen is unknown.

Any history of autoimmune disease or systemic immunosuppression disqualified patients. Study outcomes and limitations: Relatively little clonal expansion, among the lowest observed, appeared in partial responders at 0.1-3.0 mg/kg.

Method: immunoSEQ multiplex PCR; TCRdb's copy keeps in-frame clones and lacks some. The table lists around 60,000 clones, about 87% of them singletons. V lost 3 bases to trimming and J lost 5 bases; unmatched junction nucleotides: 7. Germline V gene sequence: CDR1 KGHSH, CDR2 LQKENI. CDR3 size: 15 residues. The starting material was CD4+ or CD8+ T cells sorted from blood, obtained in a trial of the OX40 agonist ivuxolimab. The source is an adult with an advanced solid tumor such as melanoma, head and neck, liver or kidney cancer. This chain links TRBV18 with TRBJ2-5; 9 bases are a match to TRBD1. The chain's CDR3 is CASSPGQGRVETQYF. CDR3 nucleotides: TGTGCCAGCTCACCGGGACAGGGCAGGGTCGAGACCCAGTACTTC.